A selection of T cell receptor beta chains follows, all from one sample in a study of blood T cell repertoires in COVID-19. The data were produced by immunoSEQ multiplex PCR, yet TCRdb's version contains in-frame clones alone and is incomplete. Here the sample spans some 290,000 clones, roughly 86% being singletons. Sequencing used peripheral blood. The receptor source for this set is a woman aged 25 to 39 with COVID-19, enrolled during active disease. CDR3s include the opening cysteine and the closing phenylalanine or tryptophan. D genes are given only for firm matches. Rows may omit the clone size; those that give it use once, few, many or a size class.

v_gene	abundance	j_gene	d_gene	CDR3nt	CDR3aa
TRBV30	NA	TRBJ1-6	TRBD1	TGTGCCTGGGGGGGACAGAATAATTCACCCCTCCACTTT	CAWGGQNNSPLHF
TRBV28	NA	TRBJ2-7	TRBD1	TGTGCCAGCAGCTCCCCGACAGGGGGCTACGAGCAGTACTTC	CASSSPTGGYEQYF
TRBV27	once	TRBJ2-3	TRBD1	TGTGCCAGCAGTGGACAGGGGGCGCTAGATACGCAGTATTTT	CASSGQGALDTQYF
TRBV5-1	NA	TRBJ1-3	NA	TGCGCCAGCAGCCCGAACCGTGGGCCTGGAAACACCATATATTTT	CASSPNRGPGNTIYF
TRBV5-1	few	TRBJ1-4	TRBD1	TGCGCCAGCAGATGGGACAGGGGAGAAAAACTGTTTTTT	CASRWDRGEKLFF
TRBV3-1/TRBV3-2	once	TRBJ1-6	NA	TGTGCCAGCAGCGGGGACTATACTTCACCCCTCCACTTT	CASSGDYTSPLHF
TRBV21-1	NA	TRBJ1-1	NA	TGTGCCAGCAGCAAAGGAGGCGGGCCGATGAACACTGAAGCTTTCTTT	CASSKGGGPMNTEAFF
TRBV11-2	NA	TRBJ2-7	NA	TGTGCCAGCAGCTTAGGGCTGGGAGGCGAGCAGTACTTC	CASSLGLGGEQYF
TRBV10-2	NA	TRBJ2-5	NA	TGCGCCAGCAGGGACAGTATAGAGACCCAGTACTTC	CASRDSIETQYF
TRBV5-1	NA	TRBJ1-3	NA	TGCGCCAGCAGCTTGGCAGGGTACGGAAACACCATATATTTT	CASSLAGYGNTIYF
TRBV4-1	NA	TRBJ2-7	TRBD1	TGCGCCAGCAGCCAAGTGGGACAGCCCTCCTACGAGCAGTACTTC	CASSQVGQPSYEQYF
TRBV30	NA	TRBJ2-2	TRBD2	TGTGCCTGGACTAGCGGGGCCGGGACCGGGGAGCTGTTTTTT	CAWTSGAGTGELFF
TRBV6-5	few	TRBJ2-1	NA	TGTGCCAGCAAATTAGCGGACGAGGTCCCTAATGAGCAGTTCTTC	CASKLADEVPNEQFF
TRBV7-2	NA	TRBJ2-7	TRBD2	TGTGCCAGCAGCTATCTAGCGGGAGGCCCCTCCTACGAGCAGTACTTC	CASSYLAGGPSYEQYF
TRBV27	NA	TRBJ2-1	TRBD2	TGTGCCAGCAGCCGACTAGCGGGAATCGTTGGGGACAATGAGCAGTTCTTC	CASSRLAGIVGDNEQFF
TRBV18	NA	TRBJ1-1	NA	TGTGCCAGCTCACAAGAGGGGGGGGGCACTGAAGCTTTCTTT	CASSQEGGGTEAFF
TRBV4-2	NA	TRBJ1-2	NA	TGTGCCAGCAGCCAAGACACGCGCCATAACTATGGCTACACCTTC	CASSQDTRHNYGYTF
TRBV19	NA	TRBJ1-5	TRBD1	TGTGCCAGTAGTGGCGGACAGGGAGGGAATCAGCCCCAGCATTTT	CASSGGQGGNQPQHF
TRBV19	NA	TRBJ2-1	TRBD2	TGTGCCAGTAGTCCCCTGAGTAGCGGGGCCGCCGAGTTCTTC	CASSPLSSGAAEFF
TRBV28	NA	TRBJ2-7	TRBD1	TGTGCCAGCGCAAATGGACAGGGGTCCTACGAGCAGTACTTC	CASANGQGSYEQYF
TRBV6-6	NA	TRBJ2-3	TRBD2	TGTGCCAGCAGTCGACCGGGACTAGCGGGGGGAGATACGCAGTATTTT	CASSRPGLAGGDTQYF
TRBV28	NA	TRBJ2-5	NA	TGTGCCAGCAGTCCCCGAGGGGAGACCCAGTACTTC	CASSPRGETQYF
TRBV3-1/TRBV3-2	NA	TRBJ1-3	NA	TGTGCCAGCAGCCCTGGGACTCCTGGAAACACCATATATTTT	CASSPGTPGNTIYF
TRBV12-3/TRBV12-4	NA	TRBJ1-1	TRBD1	TGTGCCAGCAGATCGGACAGGGACTTACAAGCTTTCTTT	CASRSDRDLQAFF
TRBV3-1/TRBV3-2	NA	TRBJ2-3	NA	TGTGCCAGCAGCTTCGGAGGTCCTGATACGCAGTATTTT	CASSFGGPDTQYF
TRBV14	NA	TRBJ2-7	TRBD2	TGTGCCAGCAGCCACTGGGCTAGCGGCGAGCAGTACTTC	CASSHWASGEQYF
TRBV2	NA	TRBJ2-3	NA	TGTGCCAGCACGGAGGAGGGGGGGCTACCGCCCCAAGATACGCAGTATTTT	CASTEEGGLPPQDTQYF
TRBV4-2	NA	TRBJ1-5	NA	TGTGCCAGCAGCCAAGGAATTAACAGGGTTGGAAATCAGCCCCAGCATTTT	CASSQGINRVGNQPQHF
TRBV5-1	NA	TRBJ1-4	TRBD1	TGCGCCAGCAGCGGGACCGGGACAGTTAATGAAAAACTGTTTTTT	CASSGTGTVNEKLFF
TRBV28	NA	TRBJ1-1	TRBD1	TGTGCCAGCAGTCCGGGGGACAGGGACACTGAAGCTTTCTTT	CASSPGDRDTEAFF
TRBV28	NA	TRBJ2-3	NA	TGTGCCAGCAGTTTTAGTGATACGCAGTATTTT	CASSFSDTQYF
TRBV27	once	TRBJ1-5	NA	TGTGCCAGCAGTTTTGTAGGGGGTTATCAGCCCCAGCATTTT	CASSFVGGYQPQHF
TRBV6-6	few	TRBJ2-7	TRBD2	TGTGCCAGCAGTCCCCGGCGGGAGCGGGACGAGCAGTACTTC	CASSPRRERDEQYF
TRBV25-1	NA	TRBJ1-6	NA	TGTGCCAGCAGATCAACGGGGGGGAGTAATTCACCCCTCCACTTT	CASRSTGGSNSPLHF
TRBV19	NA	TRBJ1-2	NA	TGTGCCAGTAGTATCGGGGGGTACGACGGCTACACCTTC	CASSIGGYDGYTF
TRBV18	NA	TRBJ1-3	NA	TGTGCCAGCTCACCACGCGGGGAAAACACCATATATTTT	CASSPRGENTIYF
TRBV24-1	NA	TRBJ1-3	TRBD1	TGTGCCACCAACGGATCAACCGGGACAGGGGTACTTTTCTCTGGAAACACCATATATTTT	CATNGSTGTGVLFSGNTIYF
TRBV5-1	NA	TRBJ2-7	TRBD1	TGCGCCAGCAGATCCGGGTTTACAGGGGTCCAGTACTTC	CASRSGFTGVQYF
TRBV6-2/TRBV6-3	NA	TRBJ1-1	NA	TGTGCCAGCAGTCGGAACACTGAAGCTTTCTTT	CASSRNTEAFF
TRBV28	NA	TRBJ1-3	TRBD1	TGTGCCAGCAGTGGGCCGGGGACAGGGGACGGAAACACCATATATTTT	CASSGPGTGDGNTIYF
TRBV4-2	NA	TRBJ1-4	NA	TGTGCCAGCAGCCAAGTCGGTGGTAATGAAAAACTGTTTTTT	CASSQVGGNEKLFF
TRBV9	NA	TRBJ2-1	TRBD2	TGTGCCAGCAGCGTAGGCGCTCTAGCGGGCGGGACGCAGTTCTTC	CASSVGALAGGTQFF
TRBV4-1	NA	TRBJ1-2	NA	TGCGCCAGCAGCCAAGAATCGGCCGGGACAAATGGCTACACCTTC	CASSQESAGTNGYTF
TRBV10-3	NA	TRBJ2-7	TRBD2	TGTGCCACAGGAACTAGCGGGAGAGGGGAGCAGTACTTC	CATGTSGRGEQYF
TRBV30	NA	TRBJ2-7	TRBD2	TGTGCCTGGAGCCCCGGGGGGGACGAGCAGTACTTC	CAWSPGGDEQYF
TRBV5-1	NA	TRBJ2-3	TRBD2	TGCGCCAGCAGCCAACTAGCGGGAGGGGCCGTCACAGATACGCAGTATTTT	CASSQLAGGAVTDTQYF
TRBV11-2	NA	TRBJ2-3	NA	TGTGCCAGCAGCTTAATGGGCCGGGATGGGGATACGCAGTATTTT	CASSLMGRDGDTQYF